This T cell receptor (beta chain) derives from a study of blood T cell repertoires in COVID-19. V gave up 4 bases and J gave up 3 bases, with 10 bases separating them. The germline gives CDR1 SQVTM, CDR2 ANQGSEA. The CDR3 runs 13 residues. This table comes from immunoSEQ multiplex PCR, and its TCRdb copy is limited to in-frame clones, with some not included. The sample records about 200,000 clones, approximately 84% being singletons. This TCR derives from a man aged 35 to 55 who had recovered from COVID-19. Sequencing input: PBMCs or T cells enriched from blood (not recorded which). The chain employs TRBV29-1 and TRBJ1-5; D remains ambiguous. The CDR3 bases are TGCAGCGTTGCCGACGGACTCAATCAGCCCCAGCATTTT. As protein: CSVADGLNQPQHF.